This T cell receptor beta chain derives from a study of shared clonotypes between healthy human individuals (dated by TCRdb to between 2020 and 2021). With regard to the full study: Three men and a couple of women, aged 18 to 49 years, made up the cohort. For each donor, CD4 naive and CD4 memory were each run on three plates, CD8 naive on two plates, and CD8 memory on one plate. To estimate repertoire size and how much clonotypes are shared between individuals, the study performed deep sequencing of blood TCR repertoires from a handful of healthy adults. To increase sequencing depth and limit assay-specific biases, different laboratories used diverse techniques to prepare libraries and sequence TCR repertoires. Leukapheresis yielded between about 0.94 and 9.5 billion PBMCs per donor. The study at large found these results: Pairwise subsampling indicated that sequencing depth was expected to affect the degree of clonotype sharing among donors. Because the study included a small number of donors, the genetic and exposure-history diversity represented was limited. Compared with non-shared clonotypes, clonotypes shared by all four sorted-subset donors had higher generation probabilities. Even with the large sequencing depth, rarefaction of the sorted-subset datasets indicated that sequencing was incomplete. Naive subsets generally had larger estimated clonotype richness than memory subsets. Sampling was restricted to blood, and TCR repertoires in tissues likely differ from the TCR repertoires found in blood. Roughly 5.2% of naive CD4, around 4% of naive CD8, around 2.3% of memory CD4, and over 0.35% of memory CD8 clonotypes were shared across several donors.

Healthy HIV-negative adults with no recently reported acute infections or vaccinations were included as donors. All donors were Caucasian adults living in Nashville, Tennessee, USA. CD4+ T cells were enriched by magnetic negative selection; naive cells were then positively selected on CD45RA, and the negative fraction formed the memory subset. After blood collection by leukapheresis, PBMCs were isolated using Ficoll-Histopaque density gradient centrifugation and then cryopreserved in the vapor phase of liquid nitrogen. Analytical flow cytometry was used to check the purity and quantity of every magnetically sorted T cell population. Genomic DNA was isolated from every sorted fraction and measured by UV absorbance on a Nanodrop 2000c. The CDR3 has 16 amino acids, counting the end cysteine and phenylalanine. Only the CDR3 part of the read is kept: 48 bases, read in frame from the first base. Looking up the germline V gene yields CDR1 SGHTS and CDR2 YDEGEE.

Using the deep immunoSEQ assay, multiplex PCR amplified TCR CDR3 regions from genomic DNA. Extracted genomic DNA from each cell subset was distributed evenly across all wells of several immunoSEQ 96-well plates, and each plate was treated as a replicate. Each replicate PCR for sorted subsets received roughly 200 ng genomic DNA, equal to around 32,000 T cell genomes. The purified libraries were quantified using a Qubit 3.0 fluorometer, sized with a Bioanalyzer 2100, and then quantified again using the KAPA Library Quantification kit. A separate single-read 150-cycle Illumina NextSeq 550 flow cell was used to sequence each immunoSEQ 96-well plate. The source study handled its data this way. Because the immunoSEQ output included only junctional sequences and no quality scores, the filtering could not be the same as the filtering used for full-length reads. To assign V/J genes and CDR3, sequences were annotated using PyIR, a Python wrapper for IgBLAST v1.9, with IMGT germline references. Reads were removed for weak V/J assignments (E-value above 1e-6), missing CDR3, stop codons, out-of-frame junctions, or ambiguous translated residues. V3J clonotypes were defined as sequences sharing the same inferred V gene, J gene, and CDR3 amino acid sequence. To compute the percentage overlap between repertoires, the number of shared unique clonotypes was divided by the size of the smaller repertoire. RTK rarefaction, the Chao1 estimator, and Recon v2.1 estimates of unobserved clonotypes were used to assess repertoire richness. For all TCRbeta clonotypes obtained by the gDNA method from four donors, generation probabilities were computed with OLGA. This is the immuneACCESS table as TCRdb keeps it, with only in-frame sequences that have V and J called. A part of the clones is gone; compared with another copy, unresolved V genes explain less than half, and the rest is unexplained. The D gene and trimming were derived from the DNA, and the V and J assignments and clone size from that table. The sample table shows 1,500,000 or so clones, and 95% to 97% are seen once. The ten largest clones represent about 1.2% of the sample.

A note on this clone: Its binding antigen is unknown. An end of the junction differs from the germline gene, which may be a read error.

This TCR was recovered from a man aged 30 to 45 in good health. The specimen was naive CD4+ T cells sorted from blood. Reading the label with the study, this specimen's cell subset or site is: CD45RA+ positively selected. The V and J segments used are TRBV5-8 and TRBJ1-1; TRBD1 agrees with 10 junctional bases. The sequence in DNA is TGTGCCAGCAACTTGGGGGACAGGGGTCTTTACACTGAAGCTTTCTTT. Translated, this gives CASNLGDRGLYTEAFF.